These 8 T cell receptor beta chains share one sample of origin, sequenced in a study of PD-1 blockade in classical Hodgkin lymphoma. Time point meaning: cycle 4 day 1 (C4D1), after more than 5 weeks of nivolumab. With no exception, relapse followed autologous stem cell transplantation in all patients, and brentuximab vedotin exposure varied. Thawed PBMCs underwent magnetic negative selection to yield purified CD4+ T cells. The repertoire was sequenced with immunoSEQ multiplex PCR; TCRdb's copy has only in-frame clones and lacks some. The data hold 20,000 to 25,000 clones, with around 75% observed a single time. Specimen: CD4+ T cells from blood, collected before the fourth cycle of nivolumab. These receptors originate from a human donor with classical Hodgkin lymphoma.

The J gene is TRBJ1-6, the V gene TRBV6-4; a weak D match, TRBD1 (6 bases). CDR3 length: 18 residues. The V end lost 5 bases, the J end lost 0 bases, and 17 bases lay between the germline ends. Germline CDR1 reads MRHNA; CDR2 reads SNTAGT. The DNA for the CDR3 is TGTGCCAGCAGTAAAGGGGGGGCCCTCAGCTCCTATAATTCACCCCTCCACTTT. Translation gives CASSKGGALSSYNSPLHF.

The genes are TRBV19 and TRBJ2-3; 8 nucleotides match TRBD2. Germline-derived CDR1 and CDR2 are LNHDA and SQIVND (reference sequence). The CDR3 spans 13 residues. V lost 6 bases to trimming and J lost 3 bases; unmatched junction nucleotides: 2. CDR3 in DNA: TGTGCCAGTAGCGGGGGGGCGACAGATACGCAGTATTTT. Protein product: CASSGGATDTQYF. Drawing the rest from reference TRBV19 and TRBJ2-3, the complete variable domain is DGGITQSPKYLFRKEGQNVTLSCEQNLNHDAMYWYRQDPGQGLRLIYYSQIVNDFQKGDIAEGYSVSREKKESFPLTVTSAQKNPTAFYLCASSGGATDTQYFGPGTRLTVL.

The V call is TRBV9, the J call TRBJ1-5; 10 nucleotides match TRBD1. Germline V gene lookup returns CDR1 SGDLS and CDR2 YYNGEE. CDR3 size: 16 residues. Trimming removed 4 bases from V and 4 bases from J; junction bases left unmatched: 8. Here the CDR3 reads CASSPGGTGVNQPQHF. As DNA, the CDR3 is TGTGCCAGCAGCCCGGGAGGGACAGGGGTGAATCAGCCCCAGCATTTT.

The V and J genes are TRBV7-3 and TRBJ2-3; no clear D gene. V shed 4 bases and J shed 8 bases, with 7 bases lying between them. CDR3 length: 11 amino acids. Germline CDR1 is SGHTA and CDR2 is FQGTGA. The CDR3 region is CASSSFSTQYF. CDR3 nucleotides: TGTGCCAGCAGCTCCTTCAGTACGCAGTATTTT.

This rearrangement joins TRBV30 to TRBJ2-1; D is tentatively TRBD1 or TRBD2 (6 bases each). The CDR3 spans 14 residues. Germline-derived CDR1 and CDR2 are GTSNPN and SVGIG (reference sequence). V was trimmed by 1 base and J by 9 bases, leaving 16 bases between them. DNA of the CDR3: TGTGCCTGGAGTGGAGGGGGGCGAATGGTTGAGCAGTTCTTC. Its translation: CAWSGGGRMVEQFF.

The J gene is TRBJ2-2, the V gene TRBV4-3; D unclear. The CDR3 totals 15 residues. The germline V gene has CDR1 LGHNA and CDR2 YSLEER. Trimming took 4 bases from V and 0 from J, leaving 9 bases between them. The DNA of the CDR3 is TGCGCCAGCAGCCGGGGAATAACGAACACCGGGGAGCTGTTTTTT. Encoded protein: CASSRGITNTGELFF.

The genes are TRBV2 and TRBJ2-6; 7 bases agree with TRBD1. Per germline, CDR1 SNHLY and CDR2 FYNNEI. The CDR3 runs 15 residues. Unmatched junction bases numbered 6, after V lost 6 bases and J lost 4 bases. The CDR3 protein is CASRYTGAGANVLTF. Written as DNA, the CDR3 is TGTGCCAGCAGATACACAGGGGCCGGGGCCAACGTCCTGACTTTC.

This clone showed up just once. V is TRBV5-6 and J is TRBJ2-7, with 8 bases matching TRBD2. The V gene's germline CDR1 is SGHDT and CDR2 YYEEEE. The CDR3 has 18 residues. Unmatched junction bases numbered 12, after V lost 1 base and J lost 0 bases. Here the CDR3 DNA reads TGTGCCAGCAGCTTGAAGGCCGGCGCAGCGGGGGACTCCTACGAGCAGTACTTC. It codes for CASSLKAGAAGDSYEQYF.